The TCR beta chain described here comes from a study of OX40 agonist ivuxolimab in advanced cancers. On the study more broadly: Dose-escalation patients suffered from hepatocellular carcinoma, melanoma, renal cell or head and neck cancer.

Trimming stripped 7 bases from V and 0 bases from J, with 10 bases between. CDR1 is MNHEY, CDR2 SMNVEV, per germline (reference sequence). This CDR3 contains 14 residues. TCRdb's table, derived via immunoSEQ multiplex PCR, lists solely in-frame clones and lacks some. The sample has tens of thousands of clones; 75% to 95% are singletons. The rearrangement joins TRBV27 to TRBJ1-5; no firm D call. The starting material was CD4+ or CD8+ T cells sorted from blood, obtained in a trial of the OX40 agonist ivuxolimab. The clonotype comes from an adult with an advanced solid tumor such as melanoma, head and neck, liver or kidney cancer. The CDR3 DNA follows: TGTGCCAGCAACCCGACGGATAGCAATCAGCCCCAGCATTTT. Translation: CASNPTDSNQPQHF.